The 22 T cell receptor beta chains in this list originate from one sample, sequenced in a study of T-cell memory formation after mild COVID-19. MiXCR, applied by TCRdb to the 5' RACE reads, yields one record per CDR3 protein. The top ten hold around 23% of the sample, which has under 450,000 distinct CDR3 sequences, about 20% seen once. The sample taken for sequencing was PBMCs or a T cell subset sorted from them (not recorded which). These receptors originate from a man younger than 30 who had mild COVID-19 (a few samples of this study predate the infection). Cell type and time point are not known.

Notes on this clonotype: This could be a read error, since a much larger clone is one nucleotide away. This sequence joins TRBV6-5 and TRBJ1-5; TRBD1 is a possible D gene (5 bases). The CDR3 length is 13 residues. The germline gives CDR1 MNHEY, CDR2 SVGAGI. The CDR3 DNA is TGTGCCAGCAGCCACTGGGGCAATCAGCACCAGCATTTT. Its protein product is CASSHWGNQHQHF.

This chain uses TRBV6-5 with TRBJ1-1; D unclear. V lost 0 bases to trimming and J lost 10 bases, with 12 bases between them. Germline CDR1 MNHEY, CDR2 SVGAGI. This CDR3 is built from 13 residues. This CDR3 reads CASSYSEGGAAFF. DNA for the CDR3: TGTGCCAGCAGTTACTCGGAGGGCGGTGCAGCTTTCTTT.

This clonotype was seen more than once but under ten times. V gene TRBV4-1 combines with J gene TRBJ1-1, with D tentatively TRBD1 (5 bases). The CDR3 is 13 residues long. Germline CDR1 reads MGHRA; CDR2 reads YSYEKL. Trimming removed 0 bases at V and 10 bases at J, with 12 bases between. The CDR3 DNA sequence: TGCGCCAGCAGCCAAGATACCAGGGTCGGAGCTTTCTTT. It yields the protein CASSQDTRVGAFF.

This clonotype has just a few counts. CDR3 region: CASSQATLLVSTDTQYF. The CDR3 DNA is TGCGCCAGCAGCCAAGCAACATTACTAGTTAGCACAGATACGCAGTATTTT. The V gene is TRBV4-1, the J gene TRBJ2-3; a weak D match, TRBD2 (5 bases). The CDR3 runs 17 residues. Germline loops: CDR1 MGHRA, CDR2 YSYEKL. Trimming removed 1 base from V and 0 bases from J, with 14 bases in between.

Ten or more counts support this clonotype. This rearrangement joins TRBV7-2 to TRBJ1-1; tentatively, D is TRBD1 (6 bases). The CDR3 totals 16 residues. V lost 1 base to trimming and J lost 0 bases, with 12 bases between them. From germline, CDR1 is SGHTA and CDR2 FQGNSA. The CDR3, as DNA: TGTGCCAGCAGCTTAGGGTACGGGGGCATGAACACTGAAGCTTTCTTT. Its translation: CASSLGYGGMNTEAFF. Using reference TRBV7-2 and TRBJ1-1 for the parts outside the CDR3, the full variable domain is GAGVSQSPSNKVTEKGKDVELRCDPISGHTALYWYRQSLGQGLEFLIYFQGNSAPDKSGLPSDRFSAERTGGSVSTLTIQRTQQEDSAVYLCASSLGYGGMNTEAFFGQGTRLTVV.

The CDR3: CASSRTDSQETQYF. The CDR3 DNA sequence: TGTGCCAGCAGTCGGACAGACTCCCAAGAGACCCAGTACTTC. The V and J genes are TRBV14 and TRBJ2-5; D may be TRBD1 (6 bases). The germline gives CDR1 SGHDN, CDR2 FVKESK. The CDR3 sequence is 14 residues long. Trimming cost V 6 bases and J 1 base, with 12 bases left between them.

This clonotype came up a few times. The chain carries TRBV7-2 and TRBJ2-3, with 8 nucleotides matching TRBD2. The CDR3 covers 16 residues. Germline trimming cut 1 base from V and 4 bases from J; bases unmatched to any gene: 7. Looked up from germline, CDR1 is SGHTA and CDR2 is FQGNSA. The CDR3 sequence is CASSLGRGGWSDTQYF. The CDR3 DNA follows: TGTGCCAGCAGCTTAGGACGGGGGGGTTGGTCAGATACGCAGTATTTT.

This clonotype occurred a few times. V and J are TRBV6-4 and TRBJ2-7; 8 bases are a match to TRBD1. CDR3 size: 13 residues. Trimming cost V 4 bases and J 4 bases; bases outside gene matches: 3. Germline loops: CDR1 MRHNA, CDR2 SNTAGT. The CDR3 coding sequence is TGTGCCAGCAGTGGAGACAGGGGTTACGAGCAGTACGTC. Protein: CASSGDRGYEQYV.

This chain uses TRBV20-1 with TRBJ1-3; D gene unclear. This CDR3 has 15 residues. The V and J ends lost 0 bases and 0 bases respectively, with 9 bases between them. Germline CDR1 reads DFQATT; CDR2 reads SNEGSKA (reference sequence). The CDR3 spells CSARDIRSSGNTIYF. The DNA for the CDR3 is TGCAGTGCTAGAGATATTCGGAGCTCTGGAAACACCATATATTTT.

This clonotype was picked up a small number of times. The chain carries TRBV20-1 and TRBJ1-6; D is perhaps TRBD1 (5 bases). The germline V gene has CDR1 DFQATT and CDR2 SNEGSKA (reference sequence). This CDR3 has 15 residues. V was shortened by 6 bases and J by 10 bases, with 22 bases between the two germline ends. CDR3: CSAPRPGPYGSPLHF. In DNA, the CDR3 is TGCAGTGCCCCTCGGCCGGGGCCTTACGGGTCACCCCTCCACTTT.

On this clonotype: With a much larger clone just one base away, this may be a read error. The rearrangement uses TRBV20-1 and TRBJ2-3; D gene uncertain. CDR1 is DFQATT and CDR2 is SNEGSKA in the germline V gene (reference sequence). This CDR3 is built from 11 residues. The CDR3 sequence is CSASGGDMQYF. The DNA of the CDR3 is TGCAGTGCTAGCGGTGGAGATATGCAGTATTTT.

This clonotype has only a few counts. CDR3 DNA sequence: TGCGCCAGCAGCCAAGCTGGGGTCAATACCGGGGAGCTGTTTTTT. Its protein product is CASSQAGVNTGELFF. This rearrangement joins TRBV4-1 to TRBJ2-2; no clear D. The length of the CDR3 is 15 residues. Germline CDR1 and CDR2: MGHRA and YSYEKL. Between the trimmed V and J ends, which lost 1 base and 5 bases, there was a span of 11 bases.

The J gene is TRBJ2-5, the V gene TRBV10-3, with D perhaps given as TRBD1 or TRBD2 (5 bases each). Trimming shortened V by 7 bases and J by 5 bases, and 14 bases separated the two germline ends. CDR3 length: 13 amino acids. The germline V gene encodes CDR1 ENHRY and CDR2 SYGVKD. The CDR3 loop reads CAIKGTPGETQYF. The CDR3 DNA sequence: TGTGCCATCAAGGGGACCCCAGGGGAGACCCAGTACTTC.

This clonotype was detected a few times. Here the CDR3 DNA reads TGTGCCAGCAGACGTCCGGGGGGATGGGAGACCCAGTACTTC. Its translation: CASRRPGGWETQYF. The V and J genes are TRBV6-5 and TRBJ2-5, with 7 bases matching TRBD2. Losses at the gene ends were 6 bases for V and 5 bases for J; bases not matched to a gene: 9. From germline, CDR1 is MNHEY and CDR2 SVGAGI. This CDR3 spans 14 amino acids.

The chain joins TRBV4-3 to TRBJ1-6, with a possible D match to TRBD1 (5 bases). Germline CDR1 LGHNA, CDR2 YSLEER. V was pared by 0 bases and J by 6 bases, with 15 bases between. CDR3 length equals 17 residues. For the CDR3, the DNA is TGCGCCAGCAGCCAAGATTTTGACAGCGGTACTAATTCACCCCTCCACTTT. Amino acids: CASSQDFDSGTNSPLHF.

This clonotype has a handful of counts. The rearrangement links TRBV11-1 to TRBJ2-2, with 7 bases that match TRBD1. Germline V CDR1 and CDR2: SGHAT, FQDESV (reference sequence). This CDR3 has 15 residues. The junction had 5 bases not matched to a gene; V was cut back by 2 bases and J by 5 bases. The CDR3 protein is CASSLLQGRTGELFF. The CDR3 nucleotides read TGTGCCAGCAGCTTATTACAGGGGCGAACCGGGGAGCTGTTTTTT.

The chain joins TRBV5-4 to TRBJ1-2; D gene ambiguous. Germline lookup yields CDR1 SGHNT and CDR2 YYREEE (reference sequence). V shed 0 bases and J shed 3 bases, with 12 bases lying between them. The CDR3 length is 15 residues. The CDR3 DNA follows: TGTGCCAGCAGCTTGGTTTTAAGGGATGACTATGGCTACACCTTC. Translated, it gives CASSLVLRDDYGYTF.

A few counts support this clonotype. This sequence joins TRBV23-1 and TRBJ2-5; 11 bases fit TRBD1. TRBV23-1 is recorded as an ORF, its role being uncertain. J lost 2 bases, V lost 4 bases, and 6 bases had no gene match. The CDR3 runs 16 residues. CDR3 region: CASSRGQGARQETQYF. The CDR3 nucleotides are TGCGCCAGCAGTCGTGGACAGGGGGCCCGGCAAGAGACCCAGTACTTC.

The chain recombines TRBV5-4 with TRBJ2-6; no firm D call. V was shortened by 0 bases and J by 4 bases, with 11 bases between the two germline ends. Germline assignment: CDR1 SGHNT and CDR2 YYREEE (reference sequence). CDR3 length: 16 amino acids. The CDR3 sequence is CASSLGSQIGANVLTF. The DNA for the CDR3 is TGTGCCAGCAGCTTGGGAAGCCAGATAGGGGCCAACGTCCTGACTTTC.

V is TRBV12-3 or TRBV12-4 and J is TRBJ2-5, with D perhaps TRBD1 (5 bases). V was cut by 5 bases and J by 1 base, with 14 bases left in between. The CDR3 is 15 residues long. The CDR3 spells CASSPRWGSQETQYF. Written as DNA, the CDR3 is TGTGCCAGCAGTCCCCGGTGGGGCAGCCAAGAGACCCAGTACTTC.

This chain links TRBV10-3 with TRBJ2-3; 9 nucleotides align to TRBD2. From germline, CDR1 is ENHRY and CDR2 SYGVKD. The V and J ends lost 0 bases and 2 bases, in that order; junction bases with no gene match: 9. This CDR3 comprises 18 residues. CDR3 DNA sequence: TGTGCCATCAGTGAGTCGTCGGCGGGGGGGTTCGACACAGATACGCAGTATTTT. Translating gives CAISESSAGGFDTDTQYF.

The sample holds a few counts of this clonotype. The chain has TRBV6-2 or TRBV6-3 and TRBJ2-3; D is possibly TRBD2 (6 bases). The CDR3 loop spans 15 amino acids. Deletions cut 2 bases from V and 3 bases from J, with 12 bases between. CDR1 is MNHEY, CDR2 SVGEGT, per germline. CDR3 sequence: CASSYGTSPTDTQYF. The CDR3 region has the DNA TGTGCCAGCAGTTACGGGACTTCGCCAACAGATACGCAGTATTTT.